Listed below are T cell receptor beta chains from one sample, sequenced in a study of blood T cells in healthy people across ages. TCRdb fed the 5' RACE reads into MiXCR, producing one record per CDR3 protein. The repertoire holds 1.5 million to 1.8 million distinct CDR3 sequences, with 40% to 45% as singletons. Sequencing was carried out using blood. These receptors all come from a woman aged 18-35 years in good health. CDR3s include the opening cysteine and the closing phenylalanine or tryptophan. The D gene is left open where the match is weak. Rows may omit the clone size; those that give it use once, few, many or a size class.

d_gene,j_gene,v_gene,abundance,CDR3nt,CDR3aa
NA,TRBJ2-1,TRBV29-1,NA,TGCAGCGTGGAAGCTTCTACTCCCTACAATGAGCAGTTCTTC,CSVEASTPYNEQFF
TRBD1,TRBJ1-1,TRBV6-5,NA,TGTGCCAGCAACCAGGGACAGGGGGGCACTGAAGCTTTCTTT,CASNQGQGGTEAFF
TRBD2,TRBJ2-1,TRBV5-1,many,TGCGCCAGCAGCTTGGGACTAGCGGCCTCCTACAATGAGCAGTTCTTC,CASSLGLAASYNEQFF
TRBD1,TRBJ1-6,TRBV20-1,NA,TGCAGTGTCGCCGGACAGGCCTATAATTCACCCCTCCACTTT,CSVAGQAYNSPLHF
NA,TRBJ2-2,TRBV6-5,NA,TGTGCCAGCACCTCAGACACCCCTCTTACCGGGGAGCTGTTTTTT,CASTSDTPLTGELFF
TRBD1,TRBJ1-2,TRBV27,NA,TGTGCCAGCAGTTCCCAGACAGGGGTGGCTGGCTACACCTTC,CASSSQTGVAGYTF
NA,TRBJ2-2,TRBV4-2,NA,TGTGCCAGCAGCCCAACCTTTGACACCGGGGAGCTGTTTTTT,CASSPTFDTGELFF
NA,TRBJ2-1,TRBV7-2,few,TGTGCCAGCAGCTTAGCGGGGCGGTACCGAATCTATGAGCAGTTCTTC,CASSLAGRYRIYEQFF
NA,TRBJ2-3,TRBV5-1,NA,TGCGCCAGCAGCATAGGGACACGCGCAGATACGCAGTATTTT,CASSIGTRADTQYF
NA,TRBJ2-3,TRBV29-1,few,TGCAGCGTTGAAGTAAAGGAGGGGAGGACAGATACGCAGTATTTT,CSVEVKEGRTDTQYF
NA,TRBJ1-2,TRBV20-1,NA,TGCAGTCCTGTGACCTGGAGCTATGGCTACACCTTC,CSPVTWSYGYTF
NA,TRBJ2-6,TRBV25-1,few,TGTGCCAGCAGACAGGGTGGGGCCAACGTCCTGACTTTC,CASRQGGANVLTF
NA,TRBJ1-1,TRBV25-1,NA,TGTGCCAGCAAAATGGGACGGGGGAACACTGAAGCTTTCTTT,CASKMGRGNTEAFF
TRBD1,TRBJ1-2,TRBV29-1,NA,TGCAGCGTTTGGACAGGGGGCAGGGACTATGGCTACACCTTC,CSVWTGGRDYGYTF
NA,TRBJ2-2,TRBV30,few,TGTGCCTGGAGTGGTAACACCGGGGAGCTGTTTTTT,CAWSGNTGELFF
NA,TRBJ1-1,TRBV6-2/TRBV6-3,NA,TGTGCCAGCAGTCACCGTGGAGGGGAGGGCCACGTAGCTTTCTTT,CASSHRGGEGHVAFF
TRBD2,TRBJ2-1,TRBV7-2,NA,TGTGCCAGCAGCTTAGTGAGACTAGCGGGAGGTGAGCAGTTCTTC,CASSLVRLAGGEQFF
NA,TRBJ2-7,TRBV29-1,few,TGCAGCGGTACCGGGACTGATTCCTACGAGCAGTACTTC,CSGTGTDSYEQYF
NA,TRBJ2-1,TRBV12-5,few,TGTGCTAGTGGTTTGCCCAGCTCAAATGGCAGGGGAAGGTACAATGAGCAGTTCTTC,CASGLPSSNGRGRYNEQFF
TRBD2,TRBJ2-5,TRBV20-1,NA,TGCAGTGCAGCACCAGTGGGACTAGCGGTGAATGAGCAGTACTTC,CSAAPVGLAVNEQYF
NA,TRBJ1-2,TRBV27,NA,TGTGCCAGCAGTGAATTTGCAGGGGCAAGCTATGGCTACACCTTC,CASSEFAGASYGYTF
TRBD2,TRBJ2-5,TRBV20-1,NA,TGCAGTGCTTCGACTAGCGGGGGGTTCGGGTTTAAGACCCAGTACTTC,CSASTSGGFGFKTQYF
NA,TRBJ2-7,TRBV28,few,TGTGCCAGCAGTTTATTCCCCTACGAGCAGTACTTC,CASSLFPYEQYF
NA,TRBJ2-7,TRBV6-2/TRBV6-3,NA,TGTGCCAGCAGTTACACGCGGGGATACGAGCAGTACTTC,CASSYTRGYEQYF
NA,TRBJ2-5,TRBV28,NA,TGTGCCAGCAGTCCCCAGGGAAAGGAGGAGACCCAGTACTTC,CASSPQGKEETQYF
NA,TRBJ2-3,TRBV3-1,few,TGTGCCAGCAGCCCTGCCCGTGGTCGGGGAGATACGCAGTATTTT,CASSPARGRGDTQYF
NA,TRBJ2-7,TRBV4-1,few,TGCGCCAGCAGCCAATCGTTGGGGACGGGCGGCGAGCAGTACTTC,CASSQSLGTGGEQYF
NA,TRBJ1-5,TRBV10-3,NA,TGTGCCATCAGTGAGGAGAATCAGCCCCAGCATTTT,CAISEENQPQHF
NA,TRBJ2-2,TRBV5-1,NA,TGCGCCAGCCTTTCCGGGGGGCCCACCGGGGAGCTGTTTTTT,CASLSGGPTGELFF
NA,TRBJ1-5,TRBV27,NA,TGTGCCAGCAGTTTAAACCTATATAGCAATCAGCCCCAGCATTTT,CASSLNLYSNQPQHF
TRBD2,TRBJ2-1,TRBV12-3/TRBV12-4,once,TGTACCAGCACCCTTCGGCCTAGCGGGTACTACAATGAGCAGTTCTTC,CTSTLRPSGYYNEQFF
TRBD2,TRBJ2-3,TRBV10-3,NA,TGTGCCATCGGCGAACTAGCGGGAGCGGGAGATACGCAGTATTTT,CAIGELAGAGDTQYF
TRBD1,TRBJ2-7,TRBV12-3/TRBV12-4,NA,TGTGCCAGCGCTCCCGGACAGGGACCCTACGAGCAGTACTTC,CASAPGQGPYEQYF
NA,TRBJ2-7,TRBV20-1,NA,TGCAGTGCTCACCCCCCCTCTGGTAATTCCTACGAGCAGTACTTC,CSAHPPSGNSYEQYF
TRBD1,TRBJ1-1,TRBV27,NA,TGTGCCAGCAGTACCACAAGACAGGGACGAACAGCCGAAGCTTTCTTT,CASSTTRQGRTAEAFF
TRBD2,TRBJ2-1,TRBV6-2/TRBV6-3,NA,TGTGCCAGCAGTGGTAGCGGGAGAGTTTACAATGAGCAGTTCTTC,CASSGSGRVYNEQFF
NA,TRBJ2-3,TRBV4-3,NA,TGCGCCAGCAGCCAAAACCCGGGAGTGGATACGCAGTATTTT,CASSQNPGVDTQYF
NA,TRBJ1-2,TRBV7-9,many,TGTGCCAGCAGCTTAGGAGGGACGTCCGGCTTCTATGGCTACACCTTC,CASSLGGTSGFYGYTF
NA,TRBJ2-5,TRBV29-1,many,TGCAGCTCCCGAGGGTTACTCCAAGAGACCCAGTACTTC,CSSRGLLQETQYF
TRBD1,TRBJ1-5,TRBV20-1,NA,TGCAGTGCTCAGGACAGGTCAATAGACAATCAGCCCCAGCATTTT,CSAQDRSIDNQPQHF
NA,TRBJ1-2,TRBV7-9,NA,TGTGCCATCGAGGGGTATGGCTACACCTTC,CAIEGYGYTF